The 23 T cell receptor beta chains below all came from one sample that was sequenced in a study of neurological immune-mediated disorders. MiXCR was run by TCRdb on the 5' RACE reads, yielding one entry per CDR3 protein. The sample holds 72,000 or so distinct CDR3 sequences; about 15% are singletons and the top ten take less than 20%. The sequencing sample was made of PBMCs. The source is a woman aged 40 to 49 in good health.

This clonotype was picked up many times. J is TRBJ1-1 and V is TRBV7-3; unclear D gene. Trimming left V 2 bases short and J 2 bases short, with 12 bases between. The CDR3 runs to 15 residues. Per the germline V gene, CDR1 is SGHTA and CDR2 is FQGTGA. CDR3 in DNA: TGTGCCAGCAGCTTAGGCCCTCCCAGCAACACTGAAGCTTTCTTT. It codes for CASSLGPPSNTEAFF.

The chain joins TRBV12-3 or TRBV12-4 to TRBJ1-2, with 7 bases matching TRBD1. After removal of 2 bases from V and 3 bases from J, the junction contained 12 bases not matched to a gene. The CDR3 extends over 17 amino acids. CDR3 sequence reads: CASSLFSLRGKDYGYTF. The CDR3 bases are TGTGCCAGCAGTTTATTCTCACTCAGGGGGAAGGACTATGGCTACACCTTC.

This clonotype was counted at least ten times. This chain links TRBV2 with TRBJ2-3, with 7 bases fitting TRBD2. Germline V CDR1 and CDR2: SNHLY, FYNNEI. The CDR3 is made up of 15 amino acids. Trimming took 6 bases from V and 2 from J; bases not matched to a gene: 8. The CDR3 loop reads CASRQLARFTDTQYF. DNA for the CDR3: TGTGCCAGCAGGCAACTAGCGAGGTTCACAGATACGCAGTATTTT.

This chain connects TRBV7-2 to TRBJ1-1, with no clear D. The V gene lost 6 bases and the J gene lost 3 bases, with 11 bases spanning the gap. The CDR3 totals 13 residues. CDR1 SGHTA and CDR2 FQGNSA come from the germline V gene. CDR3 sequence: CASRLLRDTEAFF. CDR3 nucleotides: TGTGCCAGCAGACTGTTACGGGACACTGAAGCTTTCTTT.

Points on this clonotype: A much larger clone lies a single base off, so this may be a read error. CDR3 protein: CASSFGVGLSGTDTQYF. The CDR3 DNA sequence: TGTGCCAGCAGCTTTGGTGTGGGACTATCGGGAACTGATACGCAGTATTTT. The chain carries TRBV7-3 and TRBJ2-3; 7 bases match TRBD2. From germline, CDR1 is SGHTA and CDR2 FQGTGA. The CDR3 loop spans 17 amino acids. V shed 3 bases, J shed 6 bases, and the junction held 15 bases outside the gene matches.

This clonotype was counted at least ten times. This chain joins TRBV12-3 or TRBV12-4 and TRBJ2-3; a possible D gene is TRBD2 (7 bases). The V end was cut by 5 bases, the J end by 1 base, with 19 bases between. The CDR3 consists of 17 residues. CDR3 region: CASSTLWEGGGTDTQYF. The CDR3 DNA reads as TGTGCCAGCAGTACCCTTTGGGAGGGGGGGGGCACAGATACGCAGTATTTT.

This clonotype occurred many times. The CDR3 spells CASSLGGPYNEQFF. In DNA, the CDR3 is TGCGCCAGCAGCTTGGGTGGGCCATACAATGAGCAGTTCTTC. The rearrangement joins TRBV5-1 to TRBJ2-1; D is undetermined. V was trimmed by 0 bases and J by 4 bases, leaving 8 bases between them. CDR1 is SGHRS, CDR2 YFSETQ, per germline. The CDR3 is 14 amino acids. The variable domain in full, with the rest retrieved from reference TRBV5-1 and TRBJ2-1, is KAGVTQTPRYLIKTRGQQVTLSCSPISGHRSVSWYQQTPGQGLQFLFEYFSETQRNKGNFPGRFSGRQFSNSRSEMNVSTLELGDSALYLCASSLGGPYNEQFFGPGTRLTVL.

The chain combines TRBV4-3 with TRBJ2-6; D uncertain. Trimming removed 1 base at V and 2 bases at J, with 12 bases between. Germline V lookup: CDR1 LGHNA, CDR2 YSLEER. This CDR3 is built from 17 residues. The CDR3 nucleotides read TGCGCCAGCAGCCAAGTGAGCCAAGGTCCTGGGGCCAACGTCCTGACTTTC. Translation: CASSQVSQGPGANVLTF.

This clonotype was counted at least ten times. The rearrangement links TRBV6-1 to TRBJ1-2, with D perhaps matching TRBD1 (6 bases). V shed 6 bases and J shed 4 bases, with 15 bases lying between them. The CDR3 covers 14 residues. CDR1 is MNHNS, CDR2 SASEGT, per germline. CDR3 protein: CASRAGPQGYGYTF. CDR3 sequence (DNA): TGTGCCAGCAGGGCCGGGCCACAGGGCTATGGCTACACCTTC.

In this sample, this clonotype turned up many times. The genes are TRBV2 and TRBJ2-2; TRBD1 aligns across 8 bases. The germline V gene encodes CDR1 SNHLY and CDR2 FYNNEI. V lost 5 bases, J lost 6 bases, and 2 bases stayed unmatched. The CDR3 totals 13 residues. CDR3 amino acids: CASSRTGPGELFF. The CDR3 nucleotides read TGTGCCAGCAGTAGGACAGGGCCCGGGGAGCTGTTTTTT.

In its sample, this clonotype was seen many times. V and J are TRBV12-3 or TRBV12-4 and TRBJ2-5; 11 positions agree with TRBD2. V lost 3 bases to trimming and J lost 6 bases; unmatched junction nucleotides: 6. The CDR3 totals 15 residues. The chain's CDR3 is CASSLGSGGVKTQYF. CDR3 nucleotide sequence: TGTGCCAGCAGTTTGGGTAGCGGGGGGGTAAAGACCCAGTACTTC.

Concerning this clonotype itself: An end of the junction differs from the germline gene, which may be a read error. This sequence joins TRBV12-3 or TRBV12-4 and TRBJ2-3; 8 positions match TRBD2. The CDR3 has 14 residues. In nucleotides, the CDR3 is TGTGCCAGCAGTGCGCTGGAATGGAGCGGGAGTTGGAGTTTT. Translating gives CASSALEWSGSWSF.

This clonotype has ten or more counts. The chain employs TRBV10-3 and TRBJ1-2; possibly TRBD1 for D (5 bases). From germline, CDR1 is ENHRY and CDR2 SYGVKD. The ends were cut back, 3 bases at V and 0 bases at J, with 26 bases in the middle. The CDR3 is made up of 20 amino acids. Here the CDR3 DNA reads TGTGCCATCAGTGACAGAACAGGTCTAGGGGAAAAAAACCCTAACTATGGCTACACCTTC. Its protein is CAISDRTGLGEKNPNYGYTF.

This clonotype was picked up many times. This chain links TRBV6-5 with TRBJ1-1, with D hard to call. Deletions cut 2 bases from V and 7 bases from J, with 11 bases between. Germline loops: CDR1 MNHEY, CDR2 SVGAGI. The CDR3 loop spans 13 amino acids. CDR3 in DNA: TGTGCCAGCAGTTACGCCGGAGGTATTGAAGCTTTCTTT. Its translation: CASSYAGGIEAFF.

The table lists this clonotype with many counts. This chain links TRBV6-2 or TRBV6-3 with TRBJ2-3; 9 bases are shared with TRBD2. The CDR3 loop spans 14 amino acids. CDR1 and CDR2 (germline): MNHEY, SVGEGT. J lost 3 bases, V lost 5 bases, and 3 bases had no gene match. In DNA, the CDR3 is TGTGCCAGCAGTCCGGGACTAGCAACAGATACGCAGTATTTT. Translation gives CASSPGLATDTQYF.

At least ten counts were recorded for this clonotype. In DNA form, the CDR3 reads TGTGCCAGCAGAGGTCTGACTAGCGGGGCTACCCAAGAGACCCAGTACTTC. Its translation: CASRGLTSGATQETQYF. The chain couples TRBV7-8 to TRBJ2-5; TRBD2 aligns across 11 bases. The CDR3 has 17 residues. Germline lookup yields CDR1 SGHVS and CDR2 FQNEAQ. V trimming: 6 bases; J trimming: 1 base; junction bases outside the gene matches: 10.

Ten or more counts support this clonotype. The chain recombines TRBV7-2 with TRBJ1-4; unclear D gene. Germline V lookup: CDR1 SGHTA, CDR2 FQGNSA. V dropped 3 bases and J dropped 0 bases, with 8 bases sitting between them. This CDR3 is built from 15 residues. The CDR3, as DNA: TGTGCCAGCAGCTTTCAGGCAGCAACTAATGAAAAACTGTTTTTT. Amino acid sequence: CASSFQAATNEKLFF.

Many counts were recorded for this clonotype. V and J are TRBV5-1 and TRBJ2-2; 7 bases are shared with TRBD2. This CDR3 is built from 16 residues. Trimming removed 4 bases from V and 7 bases from J; junction bases left unmatched: 13. Germline values: CDR1 SGHRS, CDR2 YFSETQ. Here the CDR3 DNA reads TGCGCCAGCAGCCCCGGGACTAAGAGAAGGGACGGGGAGCTGTTTTTT. Translating gives CASSPGTKRRDGELFF.

The sample holds many counts of this clonotype. The V and J genes are TRBV20-1 and TRBJ1-6; D uncertain. Germline loops: CDR1 DFQATT, CDR2 SNEGSKA (reference sequence). The CDR3 runs to 12 residues. Trimming shortened V by 1 base and J by 7 bases, and 5 bases separated the two germline ends. CDR3 amino acids: CSARVGNSPLHF. The CDR3 coding sequence is TGCAGTGCTAGAGTGGGCAATTCACCCCTCCACTTT.

Many counts were recorded for this clonotype. The genes are TRBV4-3 and TRBJ2-5; the D call may be TRBD1 or TRBD2 (5 bases each). CDR3 length: 15 amino acids. Germline values: CDR1 LGHNA, CDR2 YSLEER. V dropped 0 bases and J dropped 5 bases, with 13 bases sitting between them. The CDR3 is CASSQDPRGGETQYF. The CDR3 DNA reads TGCGCCAGCAGCCAAGATCCCCGGGGCGGGGAGACCCAGTACTTC.

About this clonotype itself: Its ends do not fully match the called genes, so a read error is possible. V and J are TRBV5-6 and TRBJ2-6, with D possibly matching TRBD1 (5 bases). The CDR3 length is 15 residues. Germline loops: CDR1 SGHDT, CDR2 YYEEEE. CDR3 sequence reads: CASSFASSGASVLIF. The DNA for the CDR3 is TGTGCCAGCAGCTTCGCAAGCTCTGGGGCCAGCGTCCTGATTTTC.

This clonotype was counted many times. The chain employs TRBV12-3 or TRBV12-4 and TRBJ2-2, with 8 bases identical to TRBD1. This CDR3 has 15 residues. The ends lost 2 bases at V and 3 bases at J; junction bases unmatched: 2. CDR3 loop: CASSLHRGDTGELFF. CDR3 nucleotide sequence: TGTGCCAGCAGTTTACACAGGGGGGACACCGGGGAGCTGTTTTTT.

This clonotype showed up just once. At one end the junction does not follow the germline gene, possibly because of a read error. The chain uses TRBV20-1 and TRBJ1-1; 7 positions match TRBD1. The CDR3 is made up of 11 amino acids. The germline gives CDR1 DFQATT, CDR2 SNEGSKA (reference sequence). CDR3 loop: CRGNRGTEALF. The CDR3 nucleotides are TGCAGGGGTAACAGGGGCACTGAAGCTCTTTTT.